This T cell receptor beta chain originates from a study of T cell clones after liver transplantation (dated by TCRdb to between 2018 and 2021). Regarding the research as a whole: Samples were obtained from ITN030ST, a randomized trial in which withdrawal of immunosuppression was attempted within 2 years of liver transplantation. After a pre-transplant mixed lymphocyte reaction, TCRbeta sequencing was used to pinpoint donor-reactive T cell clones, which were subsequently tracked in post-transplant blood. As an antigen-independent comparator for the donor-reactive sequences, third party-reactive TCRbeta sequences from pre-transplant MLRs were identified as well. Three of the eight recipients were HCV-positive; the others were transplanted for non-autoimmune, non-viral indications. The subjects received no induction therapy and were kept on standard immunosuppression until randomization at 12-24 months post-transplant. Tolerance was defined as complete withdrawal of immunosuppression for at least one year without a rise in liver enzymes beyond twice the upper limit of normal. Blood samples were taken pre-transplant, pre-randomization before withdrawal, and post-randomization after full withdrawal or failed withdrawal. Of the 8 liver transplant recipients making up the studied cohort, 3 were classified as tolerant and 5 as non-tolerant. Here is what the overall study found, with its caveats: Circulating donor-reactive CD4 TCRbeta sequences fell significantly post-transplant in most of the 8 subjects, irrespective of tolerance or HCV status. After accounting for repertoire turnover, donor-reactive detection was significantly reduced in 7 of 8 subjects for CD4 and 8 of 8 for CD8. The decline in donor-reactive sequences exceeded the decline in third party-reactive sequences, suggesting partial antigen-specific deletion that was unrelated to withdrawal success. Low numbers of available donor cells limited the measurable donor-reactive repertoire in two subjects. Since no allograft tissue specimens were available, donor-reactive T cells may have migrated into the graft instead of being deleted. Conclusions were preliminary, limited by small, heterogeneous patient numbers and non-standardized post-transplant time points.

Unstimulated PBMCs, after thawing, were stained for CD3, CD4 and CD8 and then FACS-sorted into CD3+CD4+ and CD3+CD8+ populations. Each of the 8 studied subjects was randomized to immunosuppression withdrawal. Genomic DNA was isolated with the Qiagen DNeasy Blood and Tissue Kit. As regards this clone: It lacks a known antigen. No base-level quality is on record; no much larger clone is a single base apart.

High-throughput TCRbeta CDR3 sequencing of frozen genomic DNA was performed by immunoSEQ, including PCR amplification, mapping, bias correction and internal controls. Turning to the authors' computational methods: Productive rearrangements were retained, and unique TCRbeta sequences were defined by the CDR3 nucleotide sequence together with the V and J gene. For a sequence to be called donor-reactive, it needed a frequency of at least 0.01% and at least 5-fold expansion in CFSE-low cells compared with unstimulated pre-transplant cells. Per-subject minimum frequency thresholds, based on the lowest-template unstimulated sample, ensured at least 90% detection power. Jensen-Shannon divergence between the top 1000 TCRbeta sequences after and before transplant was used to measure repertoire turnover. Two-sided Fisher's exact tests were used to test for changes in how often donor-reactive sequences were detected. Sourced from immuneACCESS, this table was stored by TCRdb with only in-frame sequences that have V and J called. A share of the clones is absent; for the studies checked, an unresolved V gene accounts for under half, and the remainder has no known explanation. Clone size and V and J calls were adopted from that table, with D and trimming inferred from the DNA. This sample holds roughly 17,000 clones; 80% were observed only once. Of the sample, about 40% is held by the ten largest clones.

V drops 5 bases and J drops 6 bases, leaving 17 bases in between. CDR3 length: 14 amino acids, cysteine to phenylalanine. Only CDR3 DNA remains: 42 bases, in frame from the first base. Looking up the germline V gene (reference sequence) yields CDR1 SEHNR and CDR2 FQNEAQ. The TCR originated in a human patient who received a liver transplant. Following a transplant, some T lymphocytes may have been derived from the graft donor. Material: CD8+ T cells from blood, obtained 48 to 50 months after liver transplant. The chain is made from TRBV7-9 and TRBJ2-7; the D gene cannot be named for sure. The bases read TGTGCCAGCAGCCTCCCCGGGCTAGGTCCCGAGCAGTACTTC. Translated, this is CASSLPGLGPEQYF.